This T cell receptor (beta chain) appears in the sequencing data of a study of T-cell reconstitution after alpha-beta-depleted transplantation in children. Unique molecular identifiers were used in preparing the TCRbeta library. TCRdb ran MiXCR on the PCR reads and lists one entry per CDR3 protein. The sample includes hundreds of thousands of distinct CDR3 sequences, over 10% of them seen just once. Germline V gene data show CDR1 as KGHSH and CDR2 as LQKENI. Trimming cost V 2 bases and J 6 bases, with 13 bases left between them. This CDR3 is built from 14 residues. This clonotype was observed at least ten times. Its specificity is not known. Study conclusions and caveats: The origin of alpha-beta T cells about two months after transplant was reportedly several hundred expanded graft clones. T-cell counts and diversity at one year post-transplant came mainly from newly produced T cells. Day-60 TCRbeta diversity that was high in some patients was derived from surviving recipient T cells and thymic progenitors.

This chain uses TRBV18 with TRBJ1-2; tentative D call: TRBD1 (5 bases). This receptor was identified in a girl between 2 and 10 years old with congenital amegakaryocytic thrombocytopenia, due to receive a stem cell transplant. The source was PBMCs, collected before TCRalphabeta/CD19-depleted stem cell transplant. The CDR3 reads CASSPFRDPDGYTF. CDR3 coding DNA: TGTGCCAGCTCACCATTTCGGGACCCGGATGGCTACACCTTC.